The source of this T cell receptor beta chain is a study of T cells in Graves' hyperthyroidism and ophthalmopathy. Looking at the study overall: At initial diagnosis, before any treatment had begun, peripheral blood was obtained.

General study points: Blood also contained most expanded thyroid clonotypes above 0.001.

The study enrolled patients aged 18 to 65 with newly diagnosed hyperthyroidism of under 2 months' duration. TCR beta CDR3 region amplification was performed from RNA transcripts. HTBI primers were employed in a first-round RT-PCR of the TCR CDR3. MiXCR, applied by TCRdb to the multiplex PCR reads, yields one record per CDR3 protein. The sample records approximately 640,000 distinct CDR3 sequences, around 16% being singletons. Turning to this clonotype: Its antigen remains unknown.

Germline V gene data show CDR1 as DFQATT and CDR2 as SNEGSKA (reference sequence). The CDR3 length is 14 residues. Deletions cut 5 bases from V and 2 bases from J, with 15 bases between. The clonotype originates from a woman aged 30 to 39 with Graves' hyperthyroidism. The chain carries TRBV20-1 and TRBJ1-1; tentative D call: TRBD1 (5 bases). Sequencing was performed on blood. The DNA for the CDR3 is TGCAGTGCTGGGGAACAGGACTTTAACACTGAAGCTTTCTTT. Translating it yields CSAGEQDFNTEAFF.